The rows below give T cell receptor beta chains drawn from one sample of a study of blood T cells in healthy people across ages. Each CDR3 protein is one row after TCRdb ran MiXCR on the 5' RACE reads. The sample comprises 910,000 or so distinct CDR3 sequences, roughly 51% of which are singletons, and about a fifth rests with the top ten. Sequencing used blood. These receptors came from a woman aged 60-75 years in good health. CDR3s include the opening cysteine and the closing phenylalanine or tryptophan. The D gene is left open where the match is weak. The listing skips clone size in some rows; elsewhere it reads once, few, many or a size class.

>TRBV29-1|TRBJ2-3|.|TRBD2
TGCAGCGTCACTAGCGGGAGAGGGTGGAGCACAGATACGCAGTATTTT
CSVTSGRGWSTDTQYF
>TRBV5-1|TRBJ1-5|few|.
TGCGCCAGCAGCTTGGAAGGGTCCCCCGGGCCCCAGCATTTT
CASSLEGSPGPQHF
>TRBV4-2|TRBJ1-4|.|.
TGTGCCAGCAGCCAGGATAGGGCGTGGGAAAAACTGTTTTTT
CASSQDRAWEKLFF
>TRBV11-2|TRBJ2-6|.|.
TGTGCCAGCAGCTTATATGTAGGAGGGACCGGGGCCAACGTCCCGACTTTC
CASSLYVGGTGANVPTF
>TRBV15|TRBJ2-3|once|TRBD2
TGTGCCACCAGCAGGGAACTAGCGGCACCCGATACGCAGTATTTT
CATSRELAAPDTQYF
>TRBV2|TRBJ2-5|.|TRBD2
TGTGCCAGCAGAGGCAAAGCAGCCACGGGAGGGACCCAGTACTTC
CASRGKAATGGTQYF
>TRBV20-1|TRBJ2-1|many|.
TGCAGTGCTTCTCCGACCTCCGGGCGGGGTGGGAATGAGCAGTTCTTC
CSASPTSGRGGNEQFF
>TRBV7-9|TRBJ2-2|.|TRBD1
TGTGCCAGCAGCGGAACAGGGGTCCTCACCGGGGAGCTGTTTTTT
CASSGTGVLTGELFF
>TRBV29-1|TRBJ2-5|many|TRBD1
TGCAGCGTTGGGGTGGGGACAGGGCAAGAGACCCAGTACTTC
CSVGVGTGQETQYF
>TRBV11-2|TRBJ1-6|.|.
TGTGCCAGCAGCGGGGGGAGAGGATCACCCCTCCACTTT
CASSGGRGSPLHF
>TRBV27|TRBJ2-1|few|.
TGTGCCACCCTCGGGAGCCCCTACAATGAGCAGTTCTTC
CATLGSPYNEQFF
>TRBV20-1|TRBJ2-4|.|TRBD2
TGCAGTGCTAGCCAGGGCGGGGGCATTCAGTACTTC
CSASQGGGIQYF
>TRBV4-1|TRBJ2-1|.|.
TGCGCCAGCAGCCAAGATTTAGGGAGTCTGAATGAGCAGTTCTTC
CASSQDLGSLNEQFF
>TRBV10-3|TRBJ2-7|few|.
TGTGCCATCAGTGCCCAGGACTACGAGCAGTACTTC
CAISAQDYEQYF
>TRBV29-1|TRBJ1-5|many|.
TGCAGCGTTGCGATTATCCCGAATCAGCCCCAGCATTTT
CSVAIIPNQPQHF
>TRBV20-1|TRBJ1-2|few|TRBD1
TGCAGTGCTAGAGCTTTGGGGGACAGGGGTTCTCCCTCCGGCTACACCTTC
CSARALGDRGSPSGYTF
>TRBV4-1|TRBJ1-1|few|.
TGCGCCAGCAGCCAAGTCCGGGATAACACTGAAGCTTTCTTT
CASSQVRDNTEAFF
>TRBV7-2|TRBJ2-2|.|TRBD2
TGTGCCAGCAGCTTAGCGGGAGCGGGAACCGGGGAGCTGTTTTTT
CASSLAGAGTGELFF
>TRBV7-9|TRBJ2-5|.|TRBD2
TGTGCCAGCAGCGCGGGGGAAGGGACCCAGTACTTC
CASSAGEGTQYF
>TRBV11-2|TRBJ2-3|few|TRBD2
TGTGCCAGCAGCTCGTTTCGGGGGGGCTGGCCAGATACGCAGTATTTT
CASSSFRGGWPDTQYF
>TRBV29-1|TRBJ2-3|.|.
TGCAGCGTTGGTTCGGTCGCCTCAGATACGCAGTATTTT
CSVGSVASDTQYF
>TRBV14|TRBJ2-5|.|.
TGTGCCAGCAGCCAAACTCTAGGGGTGTTACGAGAGCAGTACTTC
CASSQTLGVLREQYF
>TRBV4-1|TRBJ1-6|.|.
TGCGCCAGCAGCCCAACGTTCGGGGGCGTCTTTGCACCCCTCCACTTT
CASSPTFGGVFAPLHF
>TRBV4-1|TRBJ2-2|few|.
TGCGCCAGCAGGGCGATCACCGGGGAGCTGTTTTTT
CASRAITGELFF